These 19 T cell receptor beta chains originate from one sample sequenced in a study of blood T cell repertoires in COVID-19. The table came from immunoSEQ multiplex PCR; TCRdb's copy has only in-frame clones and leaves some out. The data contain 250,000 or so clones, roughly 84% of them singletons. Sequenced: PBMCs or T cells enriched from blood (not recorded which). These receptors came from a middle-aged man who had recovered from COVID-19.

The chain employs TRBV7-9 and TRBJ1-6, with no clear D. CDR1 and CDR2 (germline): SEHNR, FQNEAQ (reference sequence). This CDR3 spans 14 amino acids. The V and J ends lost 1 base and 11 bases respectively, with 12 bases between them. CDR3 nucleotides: TGTGCCAGCAGCTTAGGAGCAGGCGCGACACCCCTCCACTTT. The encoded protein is CASSLGAGATPLHF.

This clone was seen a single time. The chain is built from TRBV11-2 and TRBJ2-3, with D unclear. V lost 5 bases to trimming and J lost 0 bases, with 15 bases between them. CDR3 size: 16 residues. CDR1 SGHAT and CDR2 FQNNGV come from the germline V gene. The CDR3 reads CASSLQFGGSTDTQYF. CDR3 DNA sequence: TGTGCCAGCAGCCTCCAGTTCGGCGGAAGCACAGATACGCAGTATTTT.

CDR3 DNA sequence: TGTGCCAGCAACGGGGGTAATAGCAATCAGCCCCAGCATTTT. It translates to CASNGGNSNQPQHF. This chain connects TRBV25-1 to TRBJ1-5; tentative D call: TRBD1 (5 bases). The CDR3 runs to 14 residues. Germline CDR1 MGHDK, CDR2 SYGVNS. V shed 7 bases and J shed 0 bases, with 10 bases lying between them.

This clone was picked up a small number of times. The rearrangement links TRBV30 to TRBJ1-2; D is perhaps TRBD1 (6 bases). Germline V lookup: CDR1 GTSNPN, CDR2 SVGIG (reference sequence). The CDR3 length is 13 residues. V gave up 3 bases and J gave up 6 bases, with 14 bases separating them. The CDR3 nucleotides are TGTGCCTGGAGGATAAAGGGGGGGGATGGCTACACCTTC. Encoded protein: CAWRIKGGDGYTF.

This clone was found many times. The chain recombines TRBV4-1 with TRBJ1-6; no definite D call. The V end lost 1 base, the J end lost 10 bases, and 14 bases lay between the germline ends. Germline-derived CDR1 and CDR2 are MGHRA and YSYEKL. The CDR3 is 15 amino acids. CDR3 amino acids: CASSQVSREASPLHF. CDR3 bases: TGCGCCAGCAGCCAAGTATCTAGGGAGGCGTCACCCCTCCACTTT.

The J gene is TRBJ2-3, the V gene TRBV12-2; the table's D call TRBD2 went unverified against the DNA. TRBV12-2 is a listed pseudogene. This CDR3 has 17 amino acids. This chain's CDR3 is CASRSIWTRESPDTQYF. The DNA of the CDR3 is TGTGCAAGTCGCTCAATTTGGACTAGGGAAAGTCCAGATACGCAGTATTTT.

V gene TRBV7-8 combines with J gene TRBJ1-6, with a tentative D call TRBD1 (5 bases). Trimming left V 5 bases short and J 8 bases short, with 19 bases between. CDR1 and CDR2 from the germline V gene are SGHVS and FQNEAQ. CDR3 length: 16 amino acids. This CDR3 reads CASSPGGGRLDSPLHF. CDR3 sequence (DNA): TGTGCCAGCAGCCCCGGCGGGGGACGTCTGGATTCACCCCTCCACTTT.

This chain's CDR3 is CASSFPIAGGTNEQFF. As DNA, the CDR3 is TGTGCCAGCAGTTTCCCCATAGCGGGGGGTACAAATGAGCAGTTCTTC. The V call is TRBV28, the J call TRBJ2-1; 10 nucleotides match TRBD2. The length of the CDR3 is 16 residues. J was trimmed by 7 bases and V by 3 bases; bases with no gene match: 9. In germline, CDR1 is MDHEN, CDR2 SYDVKM. Looking up the rest from reference TRBV28 and TRBJ2-1 gives the full variable domain: DVKVTQSSRYLVKRTGEKVFLECVQDMDHENMFWYRQDPGLGLRLIYFSYDVKMKEKGDIPEGYSVSREKKERFSLILESASTNQTSMYLCASSFPIAGGTNEQFFGPGTRLTVL.

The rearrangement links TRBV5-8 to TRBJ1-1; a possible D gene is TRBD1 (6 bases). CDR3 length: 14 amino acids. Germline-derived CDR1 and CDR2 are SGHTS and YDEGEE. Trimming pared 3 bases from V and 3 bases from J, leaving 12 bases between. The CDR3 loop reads CASSSGVGDTEAFF. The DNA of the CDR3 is TGTGCCAGCAGCTCAGGGGTGGGGGACACTGAAGCTTTCTTT.

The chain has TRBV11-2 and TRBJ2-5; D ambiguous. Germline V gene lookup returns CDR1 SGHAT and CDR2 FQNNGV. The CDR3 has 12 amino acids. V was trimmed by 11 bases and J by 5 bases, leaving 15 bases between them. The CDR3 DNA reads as TGTGCCCCCCCCGACGAGAGGGAGACCCAGTACTTC. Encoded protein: CAPPDERETQYF. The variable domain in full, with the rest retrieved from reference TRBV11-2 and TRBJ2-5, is EAGVAQSPRYKIIEKRQSVAFWCNPISGHATLYWYQQILGQGPKLLIQFQNNGVVDDSQLPKDRFSAERLKGVDSTLKIQPAKLEDSAVYLCAPPDERETQYFGPGTRLLVL.

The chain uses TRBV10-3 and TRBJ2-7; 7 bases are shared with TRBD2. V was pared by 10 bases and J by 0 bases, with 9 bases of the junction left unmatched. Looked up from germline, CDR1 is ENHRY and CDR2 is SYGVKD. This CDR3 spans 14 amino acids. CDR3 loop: CATVLRESSYEQYF. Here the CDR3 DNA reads TGTGCCACCGTCTTGCGGGAGAGCTCCTACGAGCAGTACTTC.

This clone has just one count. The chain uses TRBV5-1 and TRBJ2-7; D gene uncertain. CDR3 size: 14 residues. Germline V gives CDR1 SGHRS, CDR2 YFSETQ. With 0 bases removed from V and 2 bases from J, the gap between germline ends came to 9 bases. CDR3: CASSLVAGTYEQYF. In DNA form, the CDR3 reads TGCGCCAGCAGCTTGGTTGCAGGAACCTACGAGCAGTACTTC. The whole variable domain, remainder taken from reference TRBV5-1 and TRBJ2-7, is KAGVTQTPRYLIKTRGQQVTLSCSPISGHRSVSWYQQTPGQGLQFLFEYFSETQRNKGNFPGRFSGRQFSNSRSEMNVSTLELGDSALYLCASSLVAGTYEQYFGPGTRLTVT.

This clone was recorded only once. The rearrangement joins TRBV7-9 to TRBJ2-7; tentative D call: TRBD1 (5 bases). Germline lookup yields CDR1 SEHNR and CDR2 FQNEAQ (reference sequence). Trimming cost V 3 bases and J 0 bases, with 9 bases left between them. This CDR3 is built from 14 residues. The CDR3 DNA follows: TGTGCCAGCAGCTTGGACACGAGCTCCTACGAGCAGTACTTC. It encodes CASSLDTSSYEQYF.

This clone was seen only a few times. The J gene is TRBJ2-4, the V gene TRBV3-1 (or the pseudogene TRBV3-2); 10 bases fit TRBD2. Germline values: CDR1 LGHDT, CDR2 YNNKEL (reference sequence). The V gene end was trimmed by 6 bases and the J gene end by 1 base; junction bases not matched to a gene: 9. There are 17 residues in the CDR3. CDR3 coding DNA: TGTGCCAGCAGGCTGGCTAGCGGGGGACCCGCCAAAAACATTCAGTACTTC. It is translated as CASRLASGGPAKNIQYF.

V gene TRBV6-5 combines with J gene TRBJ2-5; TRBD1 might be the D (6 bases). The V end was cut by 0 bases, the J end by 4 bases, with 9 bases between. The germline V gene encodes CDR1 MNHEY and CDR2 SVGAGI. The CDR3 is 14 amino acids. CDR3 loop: CASSYSPGVETQYF. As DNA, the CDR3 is TGTGCCAGCAGTTACTCGCCAGGGGTAGAGACCCAGTACTTC.

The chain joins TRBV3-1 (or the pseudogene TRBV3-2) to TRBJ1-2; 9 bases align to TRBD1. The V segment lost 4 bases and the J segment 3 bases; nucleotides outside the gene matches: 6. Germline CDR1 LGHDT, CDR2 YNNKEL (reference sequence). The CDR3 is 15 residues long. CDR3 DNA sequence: TGTGCCAGCAGCCGAGGGACAGGGTGGGACTATGGCTACACCTTC. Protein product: CASSRGTGWDYGYTF.

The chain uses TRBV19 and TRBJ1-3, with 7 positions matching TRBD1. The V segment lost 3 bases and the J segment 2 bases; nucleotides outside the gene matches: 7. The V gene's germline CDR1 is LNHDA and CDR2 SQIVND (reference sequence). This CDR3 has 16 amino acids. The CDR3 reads CASSIPGGIAGNTIYF. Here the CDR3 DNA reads TGTGCCAGTAGTATCCCAGGGGGAATTGCTGGAAACACCATATATTTT.

The CDR3 region is CASGEGDTQYF. In DNA form, the CDR3 reads TGCGCCAGCGGAGAGGGTGATACGCAGTATTTT. The chain recombines TRBV10-1 with TRBJ2-3; D may be TRBD2 (5 bases). From germline, CDR1 is WNHNN and CDR2 SYGVQD (reference sequence). This CDR3 has 11 amino acids. With 8 bases removed from V and 6 bases from J, the gap between germline ends came to 9 bases.

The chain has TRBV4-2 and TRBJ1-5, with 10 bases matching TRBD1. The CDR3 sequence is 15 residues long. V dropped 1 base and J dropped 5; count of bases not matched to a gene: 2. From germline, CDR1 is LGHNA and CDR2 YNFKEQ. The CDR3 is CASSQAGTGDQPQHF. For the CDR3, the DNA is TGTGCCAGCAGCCAAGCTGGGACAGGGGATCAGCCCCAGCATTTT.